This TCR beta chain was found in a study of sequential checkpoint blockade in melanoma. Study-level information: Both treatment sequences were followed by maintenance nivolumab.

Treatment indicated: randomized to nivolumab then ipilimumab (arm A) or the reverse (arm B). DNA-damaging chemotherapy had not been given to any patient beforehand. From thawed PBMCs, live CD3+CD8+ cells negative for CD19 and CD56 were sorted. Here immunoSEQ multiplex PCR was the method, and the copy in TCRdb shows in-frame clones only, minus some. The repertoire consists of 15,000 to 20,000 clones, with 74% occurring once and the leading ten covering 34%. The length of the CDR3 is 11 residues. Germline loops: CDR1 SGHRS, CDR2 YFSETQ. To note about this clone: The junction does not match germline at one end; this may be a read error. Other DNA sequences in the sample encode the same CDR3.

The source is a human donor with melanoma. The genes are TRBV5-1 and TRBJ1-2; D perhaps matches TRBD1 (6 bases). The starting material was CD8+ T cells sorted from blood (inferred from file names), obtained from a patient given nivolumab and ipilimumab in sequence. CDR3 coding DNA: TGCGCCAGCAGCTTGGGGACAGATATGGCCTTC. It encodes CASSLGTDMAF.